This T cell receptor (beta chain) was captured in a study of control samples from healthy donors and cancer patients. From germline, CDR1 is SNHLY and CDR2 FYNNEI. The J segment lost 11 bases and the V segment lost 7 bases, leaving 13 bases of the junction unmatched. This CDR3 region has 14 residues. Here immunoSEQ multiplex PCR was the method, and the copy in TCRdb shows in-frame clones only, minus some. The sample's table shows 150,000 to 200,000 clones. The receptor comes from a woman in her twenties or thirties in good health. Sequenced material: blood. V gene TRBV2 combines with J gene TRBJ1-4, with TRBD1 matching over 7 bases. DNA for the CDR3: TGTGCCAGCACTAGACCGGGTATACAGGGGAAACTGTTTTTT. Amino acids: CASTRPGIQGKLFF.